This T cell receptor (beta chain) emerged from a study of monozygotic twins with cystic fibrosis. Regarding the study as a whole: Low clonality (median roughly 0.0099) suggested a mostly naive repertoire.

The germline V gene encodes CDR1 SGHTA and CDR2 FQGNSA. The CDR3 sequence is 16 residues long. Trimming took off 0 bases at V and 2 bases at J, with 13 bases between the two ends. About this clone itself: Its antigen is not identified.

Data came from immunoSEQ multiplex PCR; TCRdb stores just in-frame clones and leaves some out. The sample carries around 33,000 clones, 84% recorded once. Sequenced input: blood. This clonotype originated in a girl aged 2-15 years with cystic fibrosis. The chain recombines TRBV7-2 with TRBJ1-2; no reliable D call. CDR3 in amino acids: CASSLAPKGLNYGYTF. CDR3 in DNA: TGTGCCAGCAGCTTAGCTCCGAAGGGTCTGAACTATGGCTACACCTTC.